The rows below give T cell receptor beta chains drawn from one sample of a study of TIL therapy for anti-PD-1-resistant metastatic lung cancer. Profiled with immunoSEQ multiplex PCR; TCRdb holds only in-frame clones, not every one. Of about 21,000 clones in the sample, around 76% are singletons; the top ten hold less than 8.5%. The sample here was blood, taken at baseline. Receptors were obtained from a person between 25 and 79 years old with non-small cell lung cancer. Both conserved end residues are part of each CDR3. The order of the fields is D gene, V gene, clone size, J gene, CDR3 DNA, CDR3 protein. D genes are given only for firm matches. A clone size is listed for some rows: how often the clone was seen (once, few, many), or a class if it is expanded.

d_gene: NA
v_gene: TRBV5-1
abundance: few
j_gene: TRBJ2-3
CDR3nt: TGCGCCAGCAGCGCCCAGGGGGGCAGCACAGATACGCAGTATTTT
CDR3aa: CASSAQGGSTDTQYF

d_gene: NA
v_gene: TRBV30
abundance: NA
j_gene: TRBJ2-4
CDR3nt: TGTGCCTGGAGTATAGGAGTGATGAACATTCAGTACTTC
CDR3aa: CAWSIGVMNIQYF

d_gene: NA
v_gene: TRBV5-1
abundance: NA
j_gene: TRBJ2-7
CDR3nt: TGCGCCAGCAGCTTAACCTACGAGCAGTACTTC
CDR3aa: CASSLTYEQYF

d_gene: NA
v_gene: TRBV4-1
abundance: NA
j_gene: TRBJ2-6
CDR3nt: TGCGCCAGCAGCCAAGATCGAGGGGCCAGAGGGGCCTCTGGGGCCAACGTCCTGACTTTC
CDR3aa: CASSQDRGARGASGANVLTF

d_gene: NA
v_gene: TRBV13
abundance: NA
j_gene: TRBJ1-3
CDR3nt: TGTGCCAGCAGCTTAGCCGGGGGCAGAAACACCATATATTTT
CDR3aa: CASSLAGGRNTIYF

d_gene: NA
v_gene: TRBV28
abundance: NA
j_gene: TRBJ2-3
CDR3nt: TGCGCCGGACGAGGACTTCTATCCACAGATACGCAGTATTTT
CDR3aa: CAGRGLLSTDTQYF

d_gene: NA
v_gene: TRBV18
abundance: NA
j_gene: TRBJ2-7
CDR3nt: TGTGCCAGCTCCGCCAGTTTTTTACAGGGTCAGGAGCAGTACTTC
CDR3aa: CASSASFLQGQEQYF

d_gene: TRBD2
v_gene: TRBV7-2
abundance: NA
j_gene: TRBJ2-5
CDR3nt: TGTGCCAGCAGCTTACGTAGCGGGAGGGGGAGGGAGACCCAGTACTTC
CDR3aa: CASSLRSGRGRETQYF

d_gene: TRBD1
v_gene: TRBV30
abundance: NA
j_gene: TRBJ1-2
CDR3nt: TGTGCCTGGAGGCATGGGACAGCTAACTATGGCTACACCTTC
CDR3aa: CAWRHGTANYGYTF

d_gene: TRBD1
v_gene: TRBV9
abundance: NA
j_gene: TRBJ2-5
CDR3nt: TGTGCCAGTTCGACAGGGGGAGAGACCCAGTACTTC
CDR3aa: CASSTGGETQYF

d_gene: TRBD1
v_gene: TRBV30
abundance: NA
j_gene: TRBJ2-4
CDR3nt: TGTGCCTGGAGCCGGGACAGGGCAGCCAAAAACATTCAGTACTTC
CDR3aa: CAWSRDRAAKNIQYF

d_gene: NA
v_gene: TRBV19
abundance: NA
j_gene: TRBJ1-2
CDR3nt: TGTGCCAGTACCCCCCGGACCAGAGGAGGCTACACCTTC
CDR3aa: CASTPRTRGGYTF

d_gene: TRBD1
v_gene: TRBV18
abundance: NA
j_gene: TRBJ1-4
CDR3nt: TGTGCCAGCTCACCCAGGACAGGGATTAATGAAAAACTGTTTTTT
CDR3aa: CASSPRTGINEKLFF

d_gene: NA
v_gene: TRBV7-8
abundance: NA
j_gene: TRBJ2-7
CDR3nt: TGTGCCAGCAGCTTCGGGGGTAGCTACGAGCAGTACTTC
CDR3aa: CASSFGGSYEQYF

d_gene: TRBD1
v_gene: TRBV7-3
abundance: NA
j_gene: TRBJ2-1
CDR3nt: TGTGCCAGCAGCTTGCCGTCAGGGGGCGTGATCTCCTACAATGAGCAGTTCTTC
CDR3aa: CASSLPSGGVISYNEQFF

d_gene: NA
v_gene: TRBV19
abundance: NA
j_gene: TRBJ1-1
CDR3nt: TGTGCCAGTAGTATAGTTGGCCAGGGAGCTTTCTTT
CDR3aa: CASSIVGQGAFF

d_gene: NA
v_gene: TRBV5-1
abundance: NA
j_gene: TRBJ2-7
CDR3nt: TGCGCCAGCAGCTTGGGGGCCAGGGAGCAGTACTTC
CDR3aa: CASSLGAREQYF

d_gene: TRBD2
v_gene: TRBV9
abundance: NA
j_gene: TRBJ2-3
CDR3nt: TGTGCCAGCAGCGTAGGAGGAGCGGGGCCTAGCACAGATACGCAGTATTTT
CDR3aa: CASSVGGAGPSTDTQYF

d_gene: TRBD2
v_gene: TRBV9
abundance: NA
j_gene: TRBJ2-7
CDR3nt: TGTGCCAGCAGCGTAGGAGCGGGGGGTCCAGGGACGCAGTACTTC
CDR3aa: CASSVGAGGPGTQYF

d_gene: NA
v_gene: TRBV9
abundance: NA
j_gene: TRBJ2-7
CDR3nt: TGTGCCAGCAGCGTAGGGCGGGACAGAGTTTACGAGCAGTACTTC
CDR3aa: CASSVGRDRVYEQYF

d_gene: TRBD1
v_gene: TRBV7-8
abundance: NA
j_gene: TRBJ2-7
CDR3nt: TGTGCCAGCAGTCTTGACAGGGGCGTACTCTCCTACGAGCAGTACTTC
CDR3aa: CASSLDRGVLSYEQYF

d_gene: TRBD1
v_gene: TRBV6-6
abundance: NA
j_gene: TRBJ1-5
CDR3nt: TGTGCCAGCAGGGACCCCGGGACAGGGGGCGGACAGCCCCAGCATTTT
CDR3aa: CASRDPGTGGGQPQHF

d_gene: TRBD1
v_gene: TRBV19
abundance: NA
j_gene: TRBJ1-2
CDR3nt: TGTGCCAGTAGTATGGATATGACAGGGGGAGGTGGCTACACCTTC
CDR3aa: CASSMDMTGGGGYTF

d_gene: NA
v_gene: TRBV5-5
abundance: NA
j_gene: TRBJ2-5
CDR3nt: TGTGCCAGCAGCTTGGCGGGGCTAAAAACGGAGACCCAGTACTTC
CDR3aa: CASSLAGLKTETQYF

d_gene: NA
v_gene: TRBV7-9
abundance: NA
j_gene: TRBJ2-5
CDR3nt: TGTGCCAGCAGCCAGGGACGTACCCAAGAGACCCAGTACTTC
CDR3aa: CASSQGRTQETQYF

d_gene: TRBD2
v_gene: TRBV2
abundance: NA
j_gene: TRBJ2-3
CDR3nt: TGTGCCAGCAGGGAGGGTAGCGGGGGAACGCAGTATTTT
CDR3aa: CASREGSGGTQYF

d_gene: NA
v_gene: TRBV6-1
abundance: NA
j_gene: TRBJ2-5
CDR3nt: TGTGCCAGCAGTGAAGGAACAGGGCGAGAGACCCAGTACTTC
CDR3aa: CASSEGTGRETQYF

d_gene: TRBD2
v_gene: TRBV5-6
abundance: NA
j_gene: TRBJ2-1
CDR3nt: TGTGCCAGCAGCTCCGCGGGGTTGGGACTAGCGGGAGGGAATGAGCAGTTCTTC
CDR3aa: CASSSAGLGLAGGNEQFF

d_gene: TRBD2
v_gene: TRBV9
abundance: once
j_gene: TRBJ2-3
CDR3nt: TGTGCCAGCAGCTCCGGGACTAGCGGGACGTCTAGCACAGATACGCAGTATTTT
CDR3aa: CASSSGTSGTSSTDTQYF

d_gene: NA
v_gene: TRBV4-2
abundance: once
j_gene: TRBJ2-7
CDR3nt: TGTGCCAGCAGCCAAGGGGCTGGAGTCTCCTACGAGCAGTACTTC
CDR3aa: CASSQGAGVSYEQYF

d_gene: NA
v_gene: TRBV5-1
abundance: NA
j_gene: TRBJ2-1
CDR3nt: TGCGCCAGCAGCTCGACAGTCTCCTACAATGAGCAGTTCTTC
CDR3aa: CASSSTVSYNEQFF

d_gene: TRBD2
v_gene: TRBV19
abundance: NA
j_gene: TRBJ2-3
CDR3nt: TGTGCCAGTACCTGGCGGGAGGGCTCAGATACGCAGTATTTT
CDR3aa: CASTWREGSDTQYF

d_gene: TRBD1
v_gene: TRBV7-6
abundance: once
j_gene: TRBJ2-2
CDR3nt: TGTGCCAGCAGCTTTCGGACAGGAGCGAACACCGGGGAGCTGTTTTTT
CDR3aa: CASSFRTGANTGELFF

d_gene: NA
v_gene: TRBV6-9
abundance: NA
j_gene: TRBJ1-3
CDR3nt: TGTGCCAGCAGTTACGGGCGACTTCCTGGAAACACCATATATTTT
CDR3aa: CASSYGRLPGNTIYF

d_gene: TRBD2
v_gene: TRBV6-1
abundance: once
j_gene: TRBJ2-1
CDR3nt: TGTGCCACCTCTGTGGGACTAGCCCTCAATGAGCAGTTCTTC
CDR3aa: CATSVGLALNEQFF

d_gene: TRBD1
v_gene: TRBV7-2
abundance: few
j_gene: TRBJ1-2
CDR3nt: TGTGCCAGCAGACCACCCTTAACCCTTACAGGGGATGGCTACACCTTC
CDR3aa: CASRPPLTLTGDGYTF

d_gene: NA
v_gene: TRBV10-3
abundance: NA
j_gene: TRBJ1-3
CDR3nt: TGTGCCATCAGGGACCCGGGCTCCGCTGGAAACACCATATATTTT
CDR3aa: CAIRDPGSAGNTIYF

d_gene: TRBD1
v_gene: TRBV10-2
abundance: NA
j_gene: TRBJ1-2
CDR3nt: TGCGCCAGCGGACAGGAGATTGGCTACACCTTC
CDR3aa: CASGQEIGYTF

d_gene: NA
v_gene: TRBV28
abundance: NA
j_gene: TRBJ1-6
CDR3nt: TGTGCCAGCACCCCACGGGGGGGTGGGAATTCACCCCTCCACTTT
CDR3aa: CASTPRGGGNSPLHF

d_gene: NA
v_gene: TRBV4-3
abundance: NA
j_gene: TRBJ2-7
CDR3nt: TGCGCCAGCAGCCAAGATTTGGCGGCCGAGCAGTACTTC
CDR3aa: CASSQDLAAEQYF